This TCR beta chain was recovered during a study of tumor-infiltrating lymphocytes in primary liver carcinoma. Study as a whole: Sample counts of productive TCRbeta reads spanned roughly 3.5 to 7.13 million; these counts were similar across tissue types.

Synthesis of TCR beta cDNA was carried out from 450 to 650 ng total RNA with a constant-region primer. Three nested multiplex PCR rounds of slightly modified ARM-PCR generated TCR beta libraries. Amplification in the first two PCR rounds was performed using TRBV1-TRBV30 forward primers and a C-beta reverse primer for 10 cycles each. Using its own MiXCR run on the multiplex PCR reads, TCRdb lists one record per CDR3 protein. The sample records roughly 53,000 distinct CDR3 sequences, over 65% being singletons. Concerning this clonotype itself: Its specificity is not known. The junction departs from germline at one end; a sequencing error may be responsible.

Each 20-30 mg portion of unsorted bulk tissue served as the source for co-extraction of RNA and DNA. There were only treatment-naive patients, all with chronic HBV infection. CDR3 length: 15 amino acids. Germline V gene sequence: CDR1 SGHAT, CDR2 FQNNGV. Study-wide points: Tumor-adjacent and tumor-blood pairs showed less overlap than tumor region pairs. A small share of top clones, only about 7-25%, was found in all five tumor regions.

The sequence came from a man in his forties or fifties with primary liver carcinoma and hepatitis B virus infection. Sequencing was performed on liver tumor tissue from sampling region 2. The subset was: tumor region T2, inferior pole. This chain links TRBV11-2 with TRBJ2-7; 11 positions match TRBD2. The CDR3 loop reads CASSSTTSGTYKHYF. The CDR3 DNA follows: TGTGCCAGTAGCTCTACGACTAGCGGGACCTACAAGCATTACTTC.